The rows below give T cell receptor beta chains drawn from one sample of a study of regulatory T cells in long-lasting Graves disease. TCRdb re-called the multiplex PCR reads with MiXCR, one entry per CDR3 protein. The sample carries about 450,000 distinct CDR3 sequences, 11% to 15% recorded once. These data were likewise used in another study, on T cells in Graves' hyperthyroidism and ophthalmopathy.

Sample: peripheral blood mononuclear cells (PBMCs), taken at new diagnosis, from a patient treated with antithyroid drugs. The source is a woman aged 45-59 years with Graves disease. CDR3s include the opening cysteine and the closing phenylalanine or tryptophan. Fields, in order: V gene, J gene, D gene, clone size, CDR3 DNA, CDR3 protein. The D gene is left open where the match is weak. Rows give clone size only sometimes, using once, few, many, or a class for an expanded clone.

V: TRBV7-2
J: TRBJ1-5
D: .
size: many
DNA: TGTGCCAGCAGCTTAGTGGGGGGGCAGGTCCAGCCCCAGCATTTT
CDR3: CASSLVGGQVQPQHF

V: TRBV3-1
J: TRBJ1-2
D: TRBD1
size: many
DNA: TGTGCCACCCGAGGGCATGACAGGGGAATTCGGTATGGCTACACCTTC
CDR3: CATRGHDRGIRYGYTF

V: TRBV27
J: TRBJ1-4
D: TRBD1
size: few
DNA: TGTGCCAGCAGTTTGAGCAGGGGGCAGGAAAAACTGTTTTTT
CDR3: CASSLSRGQEKLFF

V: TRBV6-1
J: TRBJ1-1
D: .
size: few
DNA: TGTGCCAGCAGCACCCCGGGCTTGAACACTGAAGCTTTCTTT
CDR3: CASSTPGLNTEAFF

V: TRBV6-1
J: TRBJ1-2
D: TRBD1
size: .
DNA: TGTGCCAGCATTGAAGGGGACAGATACTATGGCTACACCTTC
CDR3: CASIEGDRYYGYTF

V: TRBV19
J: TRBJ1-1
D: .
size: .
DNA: TGTGCCAGTAGTAGCCTCAGGGGGAACACTGAAGCTTTCTTT
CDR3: CASSSLRGNTEAFF

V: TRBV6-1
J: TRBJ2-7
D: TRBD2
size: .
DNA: TGTGCCAGCAGCTCCCCCGGAGCGGGAGAGGGCGAGCAGTACTTC
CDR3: CASSSPGAGEGEQYF

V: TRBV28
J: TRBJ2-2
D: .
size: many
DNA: TGTGCCAGCAGTCAACTCGCGTCCGGGGAGCTGTTTTTT
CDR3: CASSQLASGELFF

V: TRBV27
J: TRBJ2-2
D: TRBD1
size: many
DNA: TGTGCCAGCAGTATCGGGACAGAGTACACCGGGGAGCTGTTTTTT
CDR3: CASSIGTEYTGELFF

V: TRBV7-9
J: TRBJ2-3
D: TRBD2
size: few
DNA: TGTGCCAGCAGCTCTAGCGGGACTAGCGGGAGGGTGACAGATACGCAGTATTTT
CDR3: CASSSSGTSGRVTDTQYF

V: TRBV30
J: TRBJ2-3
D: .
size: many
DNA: TGTGCCTGGAGGCCGGCGGGTGGGACGCAGTATTTT
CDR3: CAWRPAGGTQYF

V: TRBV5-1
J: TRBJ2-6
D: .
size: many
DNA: TGCGCCAGCAGGGTTGACGTCTTCGGGGCCAACGTCCTGACTTTC
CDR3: CASRVDVFGANVLTF

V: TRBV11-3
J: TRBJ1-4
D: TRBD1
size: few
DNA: TGTGCCAGCAGCTTACGGGGACAGTTTAATGAAAAACTGTTTTTT
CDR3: CASSLRGQFNEKLFF

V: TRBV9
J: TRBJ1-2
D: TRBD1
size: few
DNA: TGTGCCAGCAGCGTAGGAGGAAATGGGGACAGGGCCACTAACTATGGCTACACCTTC
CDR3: CASSVGGNGDRATNYGYTF

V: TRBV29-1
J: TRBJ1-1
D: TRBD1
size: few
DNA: TGCAGCGCCCCCGACAGGGGGTCTGAAGCTTTCTTT
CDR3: CSAPDRGSEAFF

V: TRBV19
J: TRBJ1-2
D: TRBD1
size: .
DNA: TGTGCCAGTAGGATCGACAGGGGGCCAATCTATGGCTACACCTTC
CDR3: CASRIDRGPIYGYTF

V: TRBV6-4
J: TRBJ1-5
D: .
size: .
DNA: TGTGCCAGCAGTTACTCGAAAAGGGATCAGCCCCAGCATTTT
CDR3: CASSYSKRDQPQHF

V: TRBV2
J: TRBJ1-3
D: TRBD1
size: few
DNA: TGTGCCAGCAGTGAACAGGGGGCAGTTGGAAACACCATATATTTT
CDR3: CASSEQGAVGNTIYF

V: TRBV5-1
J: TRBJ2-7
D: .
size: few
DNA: TGCGCCAGCAGCTTGGGTCTCCCCGGACGTGGGGTGTACGAGCAGTACTTC
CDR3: CASSLGLPGRGVYEQYF

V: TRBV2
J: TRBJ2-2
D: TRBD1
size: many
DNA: TGTGCCAGCAGTGCACAGGGGACGAACACCGGGGAGCTGTTTTTT
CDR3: CASSAQGTNTGELFF

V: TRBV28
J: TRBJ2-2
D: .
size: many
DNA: TGTGCCAGCAGTCCTCTTGGGCCCGGGGAGCTGTTTTTT
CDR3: CASSPLGPGELFF

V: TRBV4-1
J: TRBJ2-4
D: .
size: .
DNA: TGCGCCAGCAGCCAAGAGGGGGGGCAGGTGGGAGACATTCAGTACTTC
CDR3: CASSQEGGQVGDIQYF

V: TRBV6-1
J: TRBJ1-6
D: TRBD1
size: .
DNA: TGTGCCGGCTCGTGGGGACAGTGTAATTCACCCCTCCACTTT
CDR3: CAGSWGQCNSPLHF